A single sample gave rise to the 17 T cell receptor beta chains below, sequenced in a study of CD4+ T cells in melanoma. Repertoires were generated with immunoSEQ multiplex PCR, while TCRdb's copy carries only in-frame clones and drops some. The sample records 7,500 to 10,000 clones, roughly three quarters being singletons. Sequenced sample: peripheral blood. Receptor source: a human donor with melanoma.

The gene calls are TRBV18 and TRBJ2-5; unclear D gene. Germline CDR1 and CDR2: KGHSH and LQKENI. CDR3 length: 14 amino acids. V was shortened by 6 bases and J by 5 bases, with 16 bases between the two germline ends. For the CDR3, the DNA is TGTGCCAGCTCCCGGGCCCCAGGCGTGGAGACCCAGTACTTC. This sequence encodes CASSRAPGVETQYF. Full variable domain (missing parts from reference TRBV18 and TRBJ2-5): NAGVMQNPRHLVRRRGQEARLRCSPMKGHSHVYWYRQLPEEGLKFMVYLQKENIIDESGMPKERFSAEFPKEGPSILRIQQVVRGDSAAYFCASSRAPGVETQYFGPGTRLLVL.

The CDR3 is CSGGQGGSYEQYF. The CDR3 coding sequence is TGCAGCGGCGGACAGGGGGGATCCTACGAGCAGTACTTC. V and J are TRBV29-1 and TRBJ2-7, with 10 positions matching TRBD1. The germline V gene encodes CDR1 SQVTM and CDR2 ANQGSEA. With 7 bases clipped from V and 1 base from J, the junction kept 4 bases outside the gene matches. The CDR3 is made up of 13 amino acids.

The chain employs TRBV6-5 and TRBJ2-1; 10 nucleotides align to TRBD1. CDR3 length: 15 residues. Trimming took 5 bases from V and 8 from J; bases not matched to a gene: 9. Germline values: CDR1 MNHEY, CDR2 SVGAGI. As DNA, the CDR3 is TGTGCCAGCAGTCCGCCGGGACAGGGGCGCGATGAGCAGTTCTTC. This codes for CASSPPGQGRDEQFF.

This clone is categorized as medium-sized. The rearrangement joins TRBV9 to TRBJ1-4, with D perhaps TRBD1 (5 bases). This CDR3 is built from 16 residues. Germline CDR1 and CDR2: SGDLS and YYNGEE. The ends were cut back, 3 bases at V and 5 bases at J, with 17 bases in the middle. The CDR3, as DNA: TGTGCCAGCAGCGAGCATCCAGGGAACCCCAATGAAAAACTGTTTTTT. This gives the protein CASSEHPGNPNEKLFF.

This clone appeared a few times. The genes are TRBV5-1 and TRBJ1-2, with D uncertain. The germline CDR1 and CDR2 sequences are SGHRS and YFSETQ. This CDR3 comprises 13 residues. With 0 bases removed from V and 5 bases from J, the gap between germline ends came to 8 bases. CDR3 in DNA: TGCGCCAGCAGCTTGGCCCGGCAGTATGGCTACACCTTC. It is translated as CASSLARQYGYTF.

The chain joins TRBV7-8 to TRBJ1-1; D is ambiguous. Trimming stripped 1 base from V and 0 bases from J, with 6 bases between. The germline CDR1 and CDR2 sequences are SGHVS and FQNEAQ. This CDR3 contains 14 residues. The CDR3, as DNA: TGTGCCAGCAGCTTAGAAACAATGAACACTGAAGCTTTCTTT. Translation gives CASSLETMNTEAFF.

The chain combines TRBV5-5 with TRBJ1-5, with 7 bases identical to TRBD1. Germline CDR1 reads SGHKS; CDR2 reads YYEKEE (reference sequence). V gave up 1 base and J gave up 4 bases; unmatched junction bases: 11. This CDR3 is 17 amino acids long. CDR3 coding DNA: TGTGCCAGCAGCTTGACCCCCCCTGGGACAGCTAATCAGCCCCAGCATTTT. It translates to CASSLTPPGTANQPQHF.

A single count supports this clone. V gene TRBV6-1 combines with J gene TRBJ1-6, with D hard to call. Germline-derived CDR1 and CDR2 are MNHNS and SASEGT. The CDR3 totals 14 residues. V was clipped by 3 bases and J by 0 bases, with 3 bases between them. This CDR3 is CASSDSSYNSPLHF. The CDR3 DNA reads TGTGCCAGCAGTGACAGCTCCTATAATTCACCCCTCCACTTT.

This clone was seen many times. The chain joins TRBV5-6 to TRBJ2-7; a possible D gene is TRBD1 (5 bases). From germline, CDR1 is SGHDT and CDR2 YYEEEE. Trimming shortened V by 0 bases and J by 2 bases, and 9 bases separated the two germline ends. CDR3 size: 14 residues. The DNA of the CDR3 is TGTGCCAGCAGCTTGGTAGGGGCGACCTACGAGCAGTACTTC. Residues: CASSLVGATYEQYF.

The chain carries TRBV5-1 and TRBJ1-2; 11 bases line up with TRBD1. From germline, CDR1 is SGHRS and CDR2 YFSETQ. This CDR3 contains 16 residues. With V trimmed by 0 bases and J by 6 bases, 7 bases remained unmatched. CDR3 sequence reads: CASSLGGTGGHHGYTF. In DNA, the CDR3 is TGCGCCAGCAGCTTGGGGGGGACAGGGGGACATCATGGCTACACCTTC.

The chain employs TRBV4-1 and TRBJ1-6; TRBD1 aligns across 7 bases. CDR3 length: 16 amino acids. After removal of 4 bases from V and 5 bases from J, the junction contained 8 bases not matched to a gene. CDR1 MGHRA and CDR2 YSYEKL come from the germline V gene. The CDR3: CASSPRQGGDNSPLHF. CDR3 coding DNA: TGCGCCAGCAGCCCCCGACAGGGTGGCGATAATTCACCCCTCCACTTT.

This clone is judged medium-sized. For the CDR3, the DNA is TGTGCCAGCAGGTCGGGGATCGTCGGCAATCAGCCCCAGCATTTT. Translating gives CASRSGIVGNQPQHF. The chain has TRBV28 and TRBJ1-5; D unclear. The V end lost 6 bases, the J end lost 2 bases, and 14 bases lay between the germline ends. CDR1 is MDHEN, CDR2 SYDVKM, per germline. The CDR3 consists of 15 residues. Full variable domain (missing parts from reference TRBV28 and TRBJ1-5): DVKVTQSSRYLVKRTGEKVFLECVQDMDHENMFWYRQDPGLGLRLIYFSYDVKMKEKGDIPEGYSVSREKKERFSLILESASTNQTSMYLCASRSGIVGNQPQHFGDGTRLSIL.

This clone was seen a few times. The chain carries TRBV19 and TRBJ1-1; no reliable D call. This CDR3 has 11 residues. The V end was cut by 4 bases, the J end by 7 bases, with 7 bases between. Germline values: CDR1 LNHDA, CDR2 SQIVND (reference sequence). The CDR3 protein is CASSTSFEAFF. The DNA for the CDR3 is TGTGCCAGTAGTACGAGCTTTGAAGCTTTCTTT.

V gene TRBV28 combines with J gene TRBJ2-5; D is possibly TRBD1 (5 bases). Germline V gives CDR1 MDHEN, CDR2 SYDVKM. The V and J ends lost 6 bases and 5 bases respectively, with 13 bases between them. The CDR3 is made up of 13 amino acids. CDR3 in DNA: TGTGCCAGCAGCCTTCAGGGCCGGGAGACCCAGTACTTC. This codes for CASSLQGRETQYF.

The V gene is TRBV29-1, the J gene TRBJ1-1, with no clear D. V was clipped by 3 bases and J by 2 bases, with 7 bases between them. The CDR3 has 12 residues. Germline V CDR1 and CDR2: SQVTM, ANQGSEA. DNA of the CDR3: TGCAGCGTTGATTCCCTAAACACTGAAGCTTTCTTT. Translation: CSVDSLNTEAFF.

The chain has TRBV4-1 and TRBJ1-1; the match to TRBD1 covers 9 bases. J gave up 1 base and V 7 bases, and 10 bases lay outside the gene matches. The germline CDR1 and CDR2 sequences are MGHRA and YSYEKL. CDR3 length equals 16 residues. CDR3 sequence reads: CASTEMGDRENTEAFF. The CDR3 coding sequence is TGCGCCAGCACGGAAATGGGGGACAGGGAGAACACTGAAGCTTTCTTT.

V is TRBV7-8 and J is TRBJ1-5; TRBD1 aligns across 10 bases. Germline V lookup: CDR1 SGHVS, CDR2 FQNEAQ. V was pared by 1 base and J by 3 bases, with 6 bases of the junction left unmatched. This CDR3 is 17 amino acids long. The CDR3 loop is CASSLVGGQGPNQPQHF. The CDR3 DNA reads as TGTGCCAGCAGCTTAGTTGGGGGACAGGGGCCCAATCAGCCCCAGCATTTT.